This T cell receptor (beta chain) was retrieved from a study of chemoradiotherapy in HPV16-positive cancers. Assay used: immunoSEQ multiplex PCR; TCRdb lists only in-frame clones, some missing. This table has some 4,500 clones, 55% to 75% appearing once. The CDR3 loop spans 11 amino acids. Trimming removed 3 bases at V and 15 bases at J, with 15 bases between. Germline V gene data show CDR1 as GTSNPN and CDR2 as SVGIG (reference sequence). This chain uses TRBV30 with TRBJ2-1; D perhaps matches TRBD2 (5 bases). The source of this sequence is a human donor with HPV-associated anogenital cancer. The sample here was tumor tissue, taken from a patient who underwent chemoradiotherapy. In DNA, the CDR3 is TGTGCCTGGAGCTCGGCACTAGGAGGGTTCTTC. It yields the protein CAWSSALGGFF.